The rows below give T cell receptor beta chains drawn from one sample of a study of spatial heterogeneity in lung cancer. TCRdb ran MiXCR on the 5' RACE reads and lists one entry per CDR3 protein. The sample lists under 15,000 distinct CDR3 sequences, 4.7% occurring once. The sample consisted of lung tumor tissue, taken at surgery. Source of these receptors: a female donor with early-stage non-small cell lung cancer. Both conserved end residues are part of each CDR3. Fields, in order: D gene, J gene, V gene, clone size, CDR3 protein, CDR3 DNA. A D gene is named only where the DNA matches it firmly. Expanded clones get a size class; other rows say once, few or many, or leave the size out.

d_call: NA; j_call: TRBJ1-1; v_call: TRBV6-5; clone_size: medium-sized; cdr3_aa: CASSYAQRGNTEAFF; cdr3_nt: TGTGCCAGCAGTTACGCCCAGAGAGGGAACACTGAAGCTTTCTTT
d_call: TRBD2; j_call: TRBJ2-7; v_call: TRBV20-1; clone_size: many; cdr3_aa: CSARDRRLAGGIYEQYF; cdr3_nt: TGCAGTGCTAGAGATCGGAGGTTAGCGGGGGGGATCTACGAGCAGTACTTC
d_call: NA; j_call: TRBJ1-6; v_call: TRBV12-3/TRBV12-4; clone_size: many; cdr3_aa: CASSLTASDSPLHF; cdr3_nt: TGTGCCAGCAGTTTAACGGCCTCTGATTCACCCCTCCACTTT
d_call: NA; j_call: TRBJ1-5; v_call: TRBV20-1; clone_size: many; cdr3_aa: CSVARGRGEGWPQHF; cdr3_nt: TGCAGTGTCGCCCGCGGTCGGGGGGAAGGATGGCCCCAGCATTTT
d_call: NA; j_call: TRBJ2-1; v_call: TRBV7-8; clone_size: many; cdr3_aa: CASSLAPRGYNEQFF; cdr3_nt: TGTGCCAGCAGCTTAGCGCCGCGTGGGTACAATGAGCAGTTCTTC
d_call: TRBD2; j_call: TRBJ2-3; v_call: TRBV6-5; clone_size: many; cdr3_aa: CASSPAGTSHTQYF; cdr3_nt: TGTGCCAGCAGTCCAGCCGGGACTAGCCATACGCAGTATTTT
d_call: TRBD1; j_call: TRBJ1-5; v_call: TRBV4-1; clone_size: many; cdr3_aa: CASSQDSRQGYQPQHF; cdr3_nt: TGCGCCAGCAGCCAAGATTCCCGACAGGGATATCAGCCCCAGCATTTT
d_call: TRBD2; j_call: TRBJ2-3; v_call: TRBV15; clone_size: NA; cdr3_aa: CATSKSSGGPTRDTQYF; cdr3_nt: TGTGCCACCAGCAAGTCTAGCGGGGGTCCGACTAGGGATACGCAGTATTTT
d_call: NA; j_call: TRBJ1-6; v_call: TRBV5-1; clone_size: many; cdr3_aa: CASRDQPPGSYYNSPLHF; cdr3_nt: TGCGCCAGCAGGGACCAACCCCCTGGGTCCTACTATAATTCACCCCTCCACTTT
d_call: NA; j_call: TRBJ2-7; v_call: TRBV30; clone_size: many; cdr3_aa: CAWDISSYEQYF; cdr3_nt: TGTGCCTGGGACATCTCCTCCTACGAGCAGTACTTC
d_call: TRBD2; j_call: TRBJ2-3; v_call: TRBV11-2; clone_size: many; cdr3_aa: CASSLRGGGAGTDTQYF; cdr3_nt: TGTGCCAGCAGCTTACGAGGCGGGGGGGCCGGAACAGATACGCAGTATTTT
d_call: NA; j_call: TRBJ1-2; v_call: TRBV7-9; clone_size: many; cdr3_aa: CASSFPRTENYGYTF; cdr3_nt: TGTGCCAGCAGCTTCCCCCGGACGGAGAACTATGGCTACACCTTC
d_call: NA; j_call: TRBJ2-3; v_call: TRBV20-1; clone_size: many; cdr3_aa: CSASLDTAQYF; cdr3_nt: TGCAGTGCGTCACTAGATACGGCACAGTATTTT
d_call: TRBD1; j_call: TRBJ2-6; v_call: TRBV7-2; clone_size: NA; cdr3_aa: CASPRTGASGANVLTF; cdr3_nt: TGTGCCAGCCCAAGGACAGGGGCTTCTGGGGCCAACGTCCTGACTTTC
d_call: TRBD1; j_call: TRBJ1-2; v_call: TRBV12-3/TRBV12-4; clone_size: NA; cdr3_aa: CASSRQGDREISKHGYTF; cdr3_nt: TGTGCCAGCTCGAGGCAGGGGGACAGGGAAATCTCTAAGCATGGCTACACCTTC
d_call: TRBD2; j_call: TRBJ2-3; v_call: TRBV7-2; clone_size: many; cdr3_aa: CASSLWISGGTGTDTQYF; cdr3_nt: TGTGCCAGCAGCTTATGGATTAGCGGGGGGACCGGGACAGATACGCAGTATTTT
d_call: NA; j_call: TRBJ2-5; v_call: TRBV12-3/TRBV12-4; clone_size: NA; cdr3_aa: CASSRIRGQETQYF; cdr3_nt: TGTGCCAGCAGTCGAATCCGGGGCCAAGAGACCCAGTACTTC
d_call: NA; j_call: TRBJ2-6; v_call: TRBV5-1; clone_size: many; cdr3_aa: CASSLASSTSGANVLTF; cdr3_nt: TGCGCCAGCAGCTTGGCCTCCAGTACCTCTGGGGCCAACGTCCTGACTTTC
d_call: TRBD1; j_call: TRBJ2-7; v_call: TRBV7-2; clone_size: NA; cdr3_aa: CASSSWTGPASYEQYF; cdr3_nt: TGTGCCAGCAGCTCGTGGACAGGACCCGCATCCTACGAGCAGTACTTC
d_call: NA; j_call: TRBJ1-5; v_call: TRBV27; clone_size: NA; cdr3_aa: CASSLSSGGNQPQHF; cdr3_nt: TGTGCCAGCAGTTTATCATCAGGGGGCAATCAGCCCCAGCATTTT
d_call: TRBD1; j_call: TRBJ1-1; v_call: TRBV12-3/TRBV12-4; clone_size: medium-sized; cdr3_aa: CASSTWGQLNTEAFF; cdr3_nt: TGTGCCAGCAGTACGTGGGGACAGTTGAACACTGAAGCTTTCTTT
d_call: NA; j_call: TRBJ2-3; v_call: TRBV2; clone_size: many; cdr3_aa: CASRIARDTQYF; cdr3_nt: TGTGCCAGCAGAATAGCAAGGGATACGCAGTATTTT
d_call: NA; j_call: TRBJ2-1; v_call: TRBV6-1; clone_size: medium-sized; cdr3_aa: CASKGSASSYNEQFF; cdr3_nt: TGTGCCAGCAAAGGGTCAGCCAGCTCCTACAATGAGCAGTTCTTC
d_call: TRBD2; j_call: TRBJ2-3; v_call: TRBV6-2/TRBV6-3; clone_size: NA; cdr3_aa: CASSYSNSGGKTDTQYF; cdr3_nt: TGTGCCAGCAGTTACTCGAATAGCGGGGGTAAGACAGATACGCAGTATTTT
d_call: NA; j_call: TRBJ1-4; v_call: TRBV12-3/TRBV12-4; clone_size: NA; cdr3_aa: CASRSGTVEKLFF; cdr3_nt: TGTGCCAGCAGATCCGGGACGGTTGAAAAACTGTTTTTT
d_call: NA; j_call: TRBJ2-5; v_call: TRBV5-1; clone_size: NA; cdr3_aa: CASSLGYETQYF; cdr3_nt: TGCGCCAGCAGCTTGGGTTACGAGACCCAGTACTTC
d_call: TRBD2; j_call: TRBJ2-1; v_call: TRBV20-1; clone_size: many; cdr3_aa: CSARGNLAGDNEQFF; cdr3_nt: TGCAGTGCTAGAGGGAACCTAGCGGGGGACAATGAGCAGTTCTTC
d_call: NA; j_call: TRBJ2-2; v_call: TRBV9; clone_size: many; cdr3_aa: CASSVGQIAGELFF; cdr3_nt: TGTGCCAGCAGCGTAGGGCAAATCGCCGGGGAGCTGTTTTTT
d_call: NA; j_call: TRBJ1-2; v_call: TRBV3-1; clone_size: many; cdr3_aa: CASSQKTGRGYTF; cdr3_nt: TGTGCCAGCAGCCAAAAAACAGGGAGAGGCTACACCTTC